This TCR beta chain is drawn from a study of blood T cell repertoires in COVID-19. In the original analysis: Nucleated cell number was recorded as an estimate derived from reference gene primer amplification. Only in-frame clones appear in the TCRdb table, and some are missing; sequencing was by immunoSEQ multiplex PCR. From that table come the V and J calls and clone size; the DNA was used to work out D and trimming. Of 130,000 or so clones in the sample, approximately 89% were seen once. The CDR3 spans 14 residues. The V and J ends lost 0 bases and 5 bases respectively, with 10 bases between them. Germline CDR1 is LGHNA and CDR2 is YNFKEQ.

This receptor was taken from a man between 60 and 75 years old with active or convalescent COVID-19. The genes are TRBV4-2 and TRBJ2-5; D not resolved. The sample was peripheral blood. The CDR3 region has the DNA TGTGCCAGCAGCCAAGATTGGGCTCTTGAGACCCAGTACTTC. Translation: CASSQDWALETQYF.